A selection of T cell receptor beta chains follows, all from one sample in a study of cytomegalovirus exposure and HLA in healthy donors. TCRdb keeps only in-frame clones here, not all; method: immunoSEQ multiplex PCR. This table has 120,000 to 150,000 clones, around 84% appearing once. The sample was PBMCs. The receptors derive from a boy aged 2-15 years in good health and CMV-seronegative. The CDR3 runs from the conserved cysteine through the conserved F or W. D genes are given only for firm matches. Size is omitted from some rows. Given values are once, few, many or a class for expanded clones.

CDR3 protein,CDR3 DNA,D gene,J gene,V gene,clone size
CASSPGQGPTDTQYF,TGCGCCAGCAGCCCCGGACAGGGGCCCACAGATACGCAGTATTTT,TRBD1,TRBJ2-3,TRBV5-1,.
CASSLLAGGPTDTQYF,TGTGCCAGCAGTCTTCTAGCGGGGGGGCCCACAGATACGCAGTATTTT,TRBD2,TRBJ2-3,TRBV2,few
CASSSPTSGSVSDTQYF,TGTGCCAGCAGTTCACCCACTAGCGGGAGTGTCTCGGATACGCAGTATTTT,TRBD2,TRBJ2-3,TRBV5-4,.
CASSPSGGQTYEQYF,TGTGCCAGCAGTCCTAGCGGGGGGCAAACCTACGAGCAGTACTTC,TRBD2,TRBJ2-7,TRBV27,.
CASSGLALRETQYF,TGTGCCAGCAGTGGACTAGCGCTGCGGGAGACCCAGTACTTC,TRBD2,TRBJ2-5,TRBV28,.
CATSRDFERVTQYF,TGTGCCACCAGCAGAGATTTTGAGCGGGTTACGCAGTATTTT,.,TRBJ2-3,TRBV15,once
CASSLPAGVSGANVLTF,TGTGCCAGCAGCTTACCGGCGGGAGTTTCTGGGGCCAACGTCCTGACTTTC,TRBD2,TRBJ2-6,TRBV7-3,.
CASSPKGATGELFF,TGTGCCAGCAGCCCCAAGGGGGCCACCGGGGAGCTGTTTTTT,TRBD1,TRBJ2-2,TRBV5-4,.
CASSPHSQVEAYEQYF,TGTGCCAGCAGTCCCCATTCCCAGGTGGAGGCCTACGAGCAGTACTTC,.,TRBJ2-7,TRBV27,few
CATERTGGGFTEAFF,TGTGCCACCGAAAGGACAGGGGGCGGATTCACTGAAGCTTTCTTT,TRBD1,TRBJ1-1,TRBV6-1,.
CASSLTFGGSTDTQYF,TGTGCCAGCAGCTTAACTTTCGGGGGTAGCACAGATACGCAGTATTTT,.,TRBJ2-3,TRBV7-3,.
CSVYGRGDRTYEQYF,TGCAGCGTTTATGGGCGAGGGGACAGGACGTACGAGCAGTACTTC,TRBD1,TRBJ2-7,TRBV29-1,once
CASSETSGGVYNEQFF,TGTGCCAGCAGCGAGACTAGCGGGGGGGTTTACAATGAGCAGTTCTTC,TRBD2,TRBJ2-1,TRBV9,.
CSVAPGYMNTEAFF,TGCAGCGTGGCACCCGGGTACATGAACACTGAAGCTTTCTTT,.,TRBJ1-1,TRBV29-1,.
CASSPPTGVGAVNEKLFF,TGTGCCAGCTCACCACCGACAGGGGTCGGTGCGGTGAATGAAAAACTGTTTTTT,TRBD1,TRBJ1-4,TRBV18,.
CASGSEGGSNTGELSF,TGTGCCAGCGGATCAGAAGGGGGTTCTAACACCGGGGAGCTGTCTTTT,.,TRBJ2-2,TRBV7-2,.
CASGWTGNEQFF,TGTGCCAGCGGCTGGACAGGGAATGAGCAGTTCTTC,TRBD1,TRBJ2-1,TRBV6-6,.
CASRRIQDRRRGNTEAFF,TGCGCCAGCAGACGAATCCAAGACAGGCGCCGGGGGAACACTGAAGCTTTCTTT,.,TRBJ1-1,TRBV5-1,.
CASSPRGRGGEQYF,TGTGCCAGTAGTCCCCGGGGCAGGGGCGGCGAGCAGTACTTC,.,TRBJ2-7,TRBV19,.
CASILDSGSAYNEQFF,TGCGCCAGCATTCTAGATAGCGGGAGCGCCTACAATGAGCAGTTCTTC,TRBD2,TRBJ2-1,TRBV10-2,.
CASSFLSSGRAPGREQYF,TGTGCCAGCAGTTTTTTGTCTAGCGGGAGGGCCCCAGGGAGGGAGCAGTACTTC,TRBD2,TRBJ2-7,TRBV28,.
CASSFMRPANYSYTF,TGTGCCAGCAGCTTTATGAGACCCGCTAACTATAGCTACACCTTC,.,TRBJ1-2,TRBV7-2,.
CASGLDRVRAGYTF,TGTGCTAGTGGTTTGGACAGGGTGAGGGCTGGCTACACCTTC,.,TRBJ1-2,TRBV12-5,few
CASSISAGGSNQPQHF,TGTGCCAGTAGTATAAGTGCGGGGGGGAGCAATCAGCCCCAGCATTTT,.,TRBJ1-5,TRBV19,.
CASSVAGGTYTEAFF,TGTGCCAGCAGCGTAGCAGGGGGCACGTACACTGAAGCTTTCTTT,TRBD1,TRBJ1-1,TRBV9,once
CASSRGETGVYEQYF,TGCGCCAGCAGCCGAGGTGAGACAGGGGTCTACGAGCAGTACTTC,TRBD1,TRBJ2-7,TRBV4-3,.
CASSFHRDPNQPQHF,TGTGCCAGCAGTTTTCACAGGGACCCGAATCAGCCCCAGCATTTT,.,TRBJ1-5,TRBV28,.
CASEIGGVGGTQHF,TGTGCCAGCGAGATTGGGGGTGTCGGAGGGACCCAGCATTTT,.,TRBJ1-5,TRBV6-1,.
CASSLSSAGGPPAIGETQYF,TGCGCCAGCAGCTTGAGTTCCGCGGGAGGGCCGCCGGCTATCGGGGAGACCCAGTACTTC,TRBD2,TRBJ2-5,TRBV5-1,.
CAISAQGGGNTEAFF,TGTGCCATCAGTGCCCAGGGGGGAGGAAACACTGAAGCTTTCTTT,TRBD1,TRBJ1-1,TRBV10-3,.
CASSKERTQNTGELFF,TGTGCCAGCAGTAAAGAGAGGACACAAAACACCGGGGAGCTGTTTTTT,.,TRBJ2-2,TRBV6-4,.
CASRAENAGYEQYF,TGTGCCAGCAGAGCCGAGAACGCGGGCTACGAGCAGTACTTC,.,TRBJ2-7,TRBV7-8,once
CASSASTGWMNTEAFF,TGTGCCAGCAGCGCCTCGACAGGGTGGATGAACACTGAAGCTTTCTTT,TRBD1,TRBJ1-1,TRBV7-2,.
CASSFSYRGPKSYEQYF,TGTGCCAGCAGTTTCTCCTACAGGGGCCCCAAGTCCTACGAGCAGTACTTC,TRBD1,TRBJ2-7,TRBV28,.
CASGPLAGVFF,TGTGCCAGCGGTCCGCTAGCGGGAGTGTTCTTC,TRBD2,TRBJ2-1,TRBV2,.
CASSPGETGNTIYF,TGTGCCAGCAGTCCAGGCGAAACGGGAAACACCATATATTTT,.,TRBJ1-3,TRBV6-5,.
CASSISSTGSNVLTF,TGTGCCAGTAGTATCTCCTCGACAGGGAGCAACGTCCTGACTTTC,TRBD1,TRBJ2-6,TRBV19,.
CASSPTGTLSYEQYF,TGTGCCAGCAGCCCTACCGGGACACTTTCCTACGAGCAGTACTTC,.,TRBJ2-7,TRBV6-6,few
CASSVEGDSYNEQFF,TGTGCCAGCAGTGTCGAGGGCGATTCCTACAATGAGCAGTTCTTC,.,TRBJ2-1,TRBV6-4,.
CASSRGGTYEQYF,TGTGCCAGCAGCAGAGGGGGCACCTACGAGCAGTACTTC,TRBD1,TRBJ2-7,TRBV6-5,.